Sequencing of this T cell receptor (beta chain) was carried out in a study of shared clonotypes between healthy human individuals (dated by TCRdb to the early 2020s). Study-level background: The cohort included three men and a couple of women between 18 and 49 years of age. For each donor, CD4 naive and CD4 memory were each run on three plates, CD8 naive on two plates, and CD8 memory on one plate. Blood TCR repertoires of 5 or 6 healthy adults were deeply sequenced to estimate repertoire size and the extent of clonotype sharing between individuals. Different laboratories and diverse techniques were used to prepare libraries and sequence TCR repertoires, to increase sequencing depth and limit assay-specific biases. Each donor's leukapheresis produced roughly between roughly 0.85 and 9.5 billion PBMCs.

V is pruned by 4 bases and J by 2 bases, leaving 8 bases of the junction without a gene match. Based on the germline V gene, the CDR1 and CDR2 sequences are SGHAT and FQNNGV. The cysteine opens and the phenylalanine closes a CDR3 of 18 amino acids. Just CDR3 DNA is preserved here, 54 bases in frame from base 1. Using the deep immunoSEQ assay, multiplex PCR amplified TCR CDR3 regions from genomic DNA. Genomic DNA extracted from each cell subset was distributed evenly over all wells of several immunoSEQ 96-well plates, and each plate served as one replicate. For sorted subsets, about 200 ng genomic DNA, equal to tens of thousands of T cell genomes, was loaded into each replicate PCR. The purified libraries were quantified using a Qubit 3.0 fluorometer, sized with a Bioanalyzer 2100, and then quantified again using the KAPA Library Quantification kit. Every immunoSEQ 96-well plate was sequenced on a separate single-read 150-cycle Illumina NextSeq 550 flow cell. As for how the authors treated the data: The immunoSEQ output contained only junctional sequences without quality scores, so filtering could not match that applied to full-length reads. To assign V/J genes and CDR3, sequences were annotated using PyIR, a Python wrapper for IgBLAST v1.9, with IMGT germline references. Any read was removed if the V/J assignment was weak (E-value above 1e-6), the CDR3 was missing, or the read contained stop codons, out-of-frame junctions, or ambiguous translated residues. A V3J clonotype was defined by an identical inferred V gene, J gene, and CDR3 amino acid sequence. To compute the percentage overlap between repertoires, the number of shared unique clonotypes was divided by the size of the smaller repertoire. Richness of each repertoire was evaluated using RTK rarefaction, the Chao1 estimator, and Recon v2.1 estimates of unobserved clonotypes. Generation probabilities for all TCRbeta clonotypes obtained by the gDNA method from a handful of donors were computed using OLGA. As stored in TCRdb, this immuneACCESS dataset retains in-frame rearrangements with V and J assigned. A fraction of the clones does not appear; measured against another copy, unresolved V genes explain less than half of the discrepancy, and the remainder lacks a known reason. V and J calls and clone size are those listed in that table; D and trimming were worked out from the DNA. This sample is represented by roughly 1,600,000 clones; approximately 98.5% of them were singletons. 0.3% to 0.45% of the sample comes from the top ten.

As regards this clone: Its antigen is unknown. No base quality information exists; no much larger clone differs at one position.

What the research found in general, with its limitations: Compared with non-shared clonotypes, clonotypes shared by all four sorted-subset donors had higher generation probabilities. Larger estimated clonotype richness was generally found for naive subsets than for memory subsets. The genetic and exposure-history diversity represented was limited by the small number of donors. Sharing across several donors was observed for 4.5% to 6.5% of naive CD4, under 4% of naive CD8, about 2.3% of memory CD4, and about 0.4% of memory CD8 clonotypes. Sampling was limited to blood, and TCR repertoires in tissue likely differ from TCR repertoires in blood. Based on pairwise subsampling, the degree of clonotype sharing among donors was expected to be affected by sequencing depth. Rarefaction of sorted-subset datasets indicated incomplete sequencing despite the large sequencing depth.

The donors were healthy, HIV-negative adults who had no recently reported acute infections or vaccinations. Every donor was a Caucasian adult living in Nashville, Tennessee, USA. CD4+ T cells were enriched by magnetic negative selection; naive cells were then positively selected on CD45RA, and the negative fraction formed the memory subset. Blood was obtained by leukapheresis, after which PBMCs were separated by Ficoll-Histopaque density gradient centrifugation and cryopreserved in liquid nitrogen vapor phase. Analytical flow cytometry was used to check the purity and quantity of every magnetically sorted T cell population. From each sorted fraction, genomic DNA was isolated and quantified by UV absorbance on a Nanodrop 2000c.

The sequencing input was naive CD4+ T cells sorted from blood. The cell subset or site label for this specimen denotes: CD45RA+ positively selected. This TCR came from a young man in good health. Recombination linked TRBV11-2 to TRBJ2-3, with 14 bases in between that match TRBD2. The nucleotides are TGTGCCAGCAGCTCCCCTCGACTAGCGGGAGGGTCCACAGATACGCAGTATTTT. Translated, it reads CASSSPRLAGGSTDTQYF.